The 32 T cell receptor beta chains below all came from one sample that was sequenced in a study of T cells in Graves' hyperthyroidism and ophthalmopathy. Amplification yielded TCR beta CDR3 regions, with RNA transcripts as the source. With the HTBI primer set, the TCR CDR3 went through a first round of RT-PCR. MiXCR, run by TCRdb on the multiplex PCR reads, gives a single entry per CDR3 protein. The sample has under 700,000 distinct CDR3 sequences, more than 45% seen once. The sequenced sample was peripheral blood or thyroid tissue (not recorded which). These TCRs come from a woman younger than 35 with Graves' hyperthyroidism.

The rearrangement joins TRBV2 to TRBJ1-1; possible D gene TRBD1, 5 bases. The V gene lost 7 bases and the J gene lost 0 bases, with 12 bases spanning the gap. Germline V gene lookup returns CDR1 SNHLY and CDR2 FYNNEI. CDR3 length: 14 amino acids. CDR3 loop: CASTNSGMNTEAFF. In DNA, the CDR3 is TGTGCCAGCACCAATTCAGGGATGAACACTGAAGCTTTCTTT.

The gene calls are TRBV29-1 and TRBJ1-4, with D perhaps TRBD1 (5 bases). The CDR3 consists of 14 residues. V was shortened by 4 bases and J by 8 bases, with 17 bases between the two germline ends. The germline V gene encodes CDR1 SQVTM and CDR2 ANQGSEA. The chain's CDR3 is CSVVKRSRGEKLFF. In nucleotides, the CDR3 is TGCAGCGTTGTCAAGCGGTCCCGGGGGGAAAAACTGTTTTTT.

V usage is TRBV12-3 or TRBV12-4 and J usage is TRBJ1-4, with D unresolved. Trimming pared 4 bases from V and 2 bases from J, leaving 8 bases between. The CDR3 has 14 amino acids. The CDR3 coding sequence is TGTGCCAGCAGTTGGGCAGCTACTAATGAAAAACTGTTTTTT. Protein product: CASSWAATNEKLFF.

This clonotype occurred a few times. V is TRBV5-6 and J is TRBJ1-2; 9 positions agree with TRBD1. J gave up 5 bases and V 1 base, and 9 bases lay outside the gene matches. The CDR3 is 16 amino acids. CDR1 and CDR2 (germline): SGHDT, YYEEEE. Here the CDR3 reads CASSLKGTGLKYGYTF. Written as DNA, the CDR3 is TGTGCCAGCAGCTTGAAAGGGACAGGGTTGAAGTATGGCTACACCTTC.

This clonotype was counted a few times. The rearrangement links TRBV11-3 to TRBJ2-7; D remains unclear. CDR1 and CDR2 from the germline V gene are SGHNT and YENEEA. This CDR3 is 13 amino acids long. V was clipped by 1 base and J by 3 bases, with 7 bases between them. CDR3 nucleotide sequence: TGTGCCAGCAGCTTAGTGGCTATCTACGAGCAGTACTTC. This gives the protein CASSLVAIYEQYF. Together with reference TRBV11-3 and TRBJ2-7, the CDR3 gives the full variable domain: EAGVVQSPRYKIIEKKQPVAFWCNPISGHNTLYWYLQNLGQGPELLIRYENEEAVDDSQLPKDRFSAERLKGVDSTLKIQPAELGDSAVYLCASSLVAIYEQYFGPGTRLTVT.

The chain is built from TRBV19 and TRBJ1-1; possible D gene TRBD1, 6 bases. The CDR3 spans 15 residues. Trimming removed 9 bases from V and 0 bases from J, with 17 bases in between. In germline, CDR1 is LNHDA, CDR2 SQIVND (reference sequence). CDR3 bases: TGTGCCAGCCGCTTGGGGGGCGGGATGAACACTGAAGCTTTCTTT. Translated, it gives CASRLGGGMNTEAFF. The entire variable domain, with the rest obtained from reference TRBV19 and TRBJ1-1, is as follows: DGGITQSPKYLFRKEGQNVTLSCEQNLNHDAMYWYRQDPGQGLRLIYYSQIVNDFQKGDIAEGYSVSREKKESFPLTVTSAQKNPTAFYLCASRLGGGMNTEAFFGQGTRLTVV.

The chain employs TRBV7-9 and TRBJ1-1, with 10 bases lining up with TRBD1. CDR1 and CDR2 (germline): SEHNR, FQNEAQ (reference sequence). V trimming: 6 bases; J trimming: 5 bases; junction bases outside the gene matches: 9. The CDR3 consists of 15 residues. Here the CDR3 reads CASSYPGQGWTEAFF. The CDR3 DNA reads TGTGCCAGCAGTTATCCGGGACAGGGGTGGACTGAAGCTTTCTTT.

This clonotype was observed a handful of times. The chain combines TRBV7-3 with TRBJ2-7; possible D gene TRBD1, 6 bases. The length of the CDR3 is 13 residues. V was shortened by 5 bases and J by 9 bases, with 17 bases between the two germline ends. CDR1 and CDR2 from the germline V gene are SGHTA and FQGTGA. The CDR3 region is CASSPTGTSGQYF. DNA of the CDR3: TGTGCCAGCAGCCCAACAGGGACCTCTGGGCAGTACTTC.

This clonotype was recorded many times. The chain uses TRBV15 and TRBJ1-4; D is perhaps TRBD1 (5 bases). This CDR3 comprises 14 residues. The germline CDR1 and CDR2 sequences are LNHNV and YYDKDF (reference sequence). V shed 1 base and J shed 8 bases, with 11 bases lying between them. CDR3 protein: CATSRAGTGEKLFF. The CDR3 coding sequence is TGTGCCACCAGCAGAGCTGGGACGGGGGAAAAACTGTTTTTT. Together with reference TRBV15 and TRBJ1-4, the CDR3 gives the full variable domain: DAMVIQNPRYQVTQFGKPVTLSCSQTLNHNVMYWYQQKSSQAPKLLFHYYDKDFNNEADTPDNFQSRRPNTSFCFLDIRSPGLGDTAMYLCATSRAGTGEKLFFGSGTQLSVL.

As concerns this clonotype: A much more abundant neighbour one base away suggests this may be a read error. This chain links TRBV2 with TRBJ2-5, with D maybe TRBD2 (6 bases). The CDR3 covers 15 residues. Per germline, CDR1 SNHLY and CDR2 FYNNEI. The CDR3 DNA reads TGTGCCGGCAGTCTGACTAGGGACCGATCAGAGACCCAGTACTTC. Protein: CAGSLTRDRSETQYF.

This clonotype was counted between two and nine times. This chain uses TRBV20-1 with TRBJ1-1, with D perhaps TRBD1 (6 bases). The CDR3 is 12 amino acids. In germline, CDR1 is DFQATT, CDR2 SNEGSKA (reference sequence). V lost 6 bases and J 6 bases, leaving 14 bases between the germline ends. CDR3 region: CSASTGKAEAFF. In DNA, the CDR3 is TGCAGTGCCAGTACAGGGAAGGCTGAAGCTTTCTTT.

This chain uses TRBV6-5 with TRBJ2-1; D not certain. The CDR3 has 12 residues. V gave up 6 bases and J gave up 6 bases, with 9 bases separating them. Germline V gives CDR1 MNHEY, CDR2 SVGAGI. The CDR3 reads CASRYSGNEQFF. CDR3 in DNA: TGTGCCAGCAGATATAGTGGCAATGAGCAGTTCTTC.

This clonotype was seen more than once but under ten times. J is TRBJ2-7 and V is TRBV7-8, with D possibly being TRBD1 (5 bases). This CDR3 is built from 14 residues. Germline loops: CDR1 SGHVS, CDR2 FQNEAQ. V lost 5 bases to trimming and J lost 2 bases, with 13 bases between them. As DNA, the CDR3 is TGTGCCAGCAGCCTTTTGGGGCAGACCTACGAGCAGTACTTC. Translation gives CASSLLGQTYEQYF.

CDR3 amino acids: CAISERQGTASNYGYTF. In DNA form, the CDR3 reads TGTGCCATCAGTGAAAGACAGGGGACAGCGAGTAACTATGGCTACACCTTC. The rearrangement uses TRBV10-3 and TRBJ1-2; TRBD1 aligns across 8 bases. Germline V gene data show CDR1 as ENHRY and CDR2 as SYGVKD. The CDR3 is 17 residues long. J lost 1 base, V lost 3 bases, and 10 bases had no gene match.

The V gene is TRBV4-1, the J gene TRBJ1-2; D may be TRBD1 (6 bases). CDR3 length: 13 residues. V was trimmed by 1 base and J by 7 bases, leaving 10 bases between them. Germline CDR1 MGHRA, CDR2 YSYEKL. DNA for the CDR3: TGCGCCAGCAGCCAAGCAGGGGCGCGTGGCTACACCTTC. Protein: CASSQAGARGYTF.

This clonotype was recorded a few times. This CDR3 is CATSDSGGDTEAFF. The DNA of the CDR3 is TGTGCCACCAGTGACTCCGGGGGGGACACTGAAGCTTTCTTT. The chain carries TRBV24-1 and TRBJ1-1, with a possible D match to TRBD1 (5 bases). This CDR3 region has 14 residues. Germline V gene data show CDR1 as KGHDR and CDR2 as SFDVKD. With 4 bases removed from V and 3 bases from J, the gap between germline ends came to 11 bases.

This clonotype was counted a few times. The V gene is TRBV7-9, the J gene TRBJ2-7; 12 positions match TRBD1. Germline-derived CDR1 and CDR2 are SEHNR and FQNEAQ (reference sequence). This CDR3 is 15 amino acids long. With V trimmed by 5 bases and J by 5 bases, 7 bases remained unmatched. In DNA form, the CDR3 reads TGTGCCAGCAGCCCTCCCGGGACAGGGGGCAACGAGCAGTACTTC. Amino acids: CASSPPGTGGNEQYF.

This clonotype was counted at least ten times. The chain employs TRBV10-3 and TRBJ2-5; 7 bases map to TRBD1. Looked up from germline, CDR1 is ENHRY and CDR2 is SYGVKD. V trimming: 10 bases; J trimming: 4 bases; junction bases outside the gene matches: 9. The CDR3 is 13 residues long. The CDR3 is CATAPRGRETQYF. The CDR3 DNA reads as TGTGCCACCGCCCCGAGGGGGCGAGAGACCCAGTACTTC.

This clonotype was detected a few times. The V and J genes are TRBV6-1 and TRBJ2-7; 7 bases match TRBD1. The V segment lost 0 bases and the J segment 3 bases; nucleotides outside the gene matches: 2. This CDR3 spans 14 amino acids. Germline V lookup: CDR1 MNHNS, CDR2 SASEGT. The CDR3 sequence is CASSEADRVYEQYF. The CDR3 region has the DNA TGTGCCAGCAGTGAAGCAGACAGGGTCTACGAGCAGTACTTC.

The V and J genes are TRBV7-3 and TRBJ2-7; D is possibly TRBD1 or TRBD2 (5 bases each). V gave up 5 bases and J gave up 7 bases, with 21 bases separating them. Germline V gives CDR1 SGHTA, CDR2 FQGTGA. The CDR3 is 15 residues long. The chain's CDR3 is CASSQAGTPLGEQYF. Written as DNA, the CDR3 is TGTGCCAGCAGCCAAGCCGGGACCCCCCTGGGGGAGCAGTACTTC.

This CDR3 reads CATSRDPGSGQPQHF. As DNA, the CDR3 is TGTGCCACCAGCAGAGATCCCGGGTCCGGTCAGCCCCAGCATTTT. V gene TRBV15 combines with J gene TRBJ1-5; D remains unclear. Germline CDR1 is LNHNV and CDR2 is YYDKDF (reference sequence). V dropped 0 bases and J dropped 6 bases, with 12 bases sitting between them. CDR3 length equals 15 residues.

The V call is TRBV20-1, the J call TRBJ2-7, with TRBD1 as a possible D gene (6 bases). CDR3 length: 13 amino acids. V shed 6 bases and J shed 2 bases, with 14 bases lying between them. Germline V gene lookup returns CDR1 DFQATT and CDR2 SNEGSKA (reference sequence). The chain's CDR3 is CSAQTGFAYEQYF. In nucleotides, the CDR3 is TGCAGTGCCCAAACAGGGTTCGCCTACGAGCAGTACTTC.

This clonotype occurred a few times. The V call is TRBV29-1, the J call TRBJ2-7; 11 bases line up with TRBD1. The CDR3 consists of 13 residues. The trim removed 6 bases at V and 5 bases at J, leaving 6 bases unmatched. Germline CDR1 SQVTM, CDR2 ANQGSEA. In DNA, the CDR3 is TGCAGCGTCATTGGACAGGGGGCCCACGAGCAGTACTTC. It translates to CSVIGQGAHEQYF.

The rearrangement links TRBV6-2 or TRBV6-3 to TRBJ1-2, with TRBD1 matching over 8 bases. Germline V gene lookup returns CDR1 MNHEY and CDR2 SVGEGT. The CDR3 is 17 amino acids. Germline trimming cut 5 bases from V and 3 bases from J; bases unmatched to any gene: 14. CDR3 sequence (DNA): TGTGCCAGCAGTCCCCGTGGACAGGGAGAAAACTACTATGGCTACACCTTC. As protein: CASSPRGQGENYYGYTF.

This clonotype was seen many times. The CDR3 here is CASSRPGVEEAFF. CDR3 bases: TGTGCCAGCAGCCGCCCAGGGGTCGAAGAAGCTTTCTTT. The chain employs TRBV10-3 and TRBJ1-1, with a possible D match to TRBD1 (6 bases). Trimming shortened V by 10 bases and J by 8 bases, and 20 bases separated the two germline ends. CDR1 and CDR2 from the germline V gene are ENHRY and SYGVKD. The CDR3 totals 13 residues.

Turning to this clonotype: No conserved phenylalanine or tryptophan ends this CDR3, so it is likely a read error. The V gene is TRBV7-6, the J gene TRBJ1-4; 12 bases map to TRBD1. CDR1 and CDR2 from the germline V gene are SGHVS and FNYEAQ. V lost 3 bases and J lost 7; bases outside the gene matches: 3. This CDR3 has 15 amino acids. CDR3 sequence (DNA): TGTGCCAGCAGCTTGGGGACAGGGGGCGTTGAAAAACTGTTTTCT. Encoded protein: CASSLGTGGVEKLFS.

Note on this clonotype: A read error may produce the germline difference seen at one junction end. This chain joins TRBV7-9 and TRBJ2-2; D is uncertain. CDR1 is SEHNR and CDR2 is FQNEAQ in the germline V gene (reference sequence). The CDR3 loop spans 15 amino acids. The CDR3 protein is CASSQDMADTGELFF. CDR3 DNA: TGCGCCAGCAGCCAAGATATGGCAGACACCGGGGAGCTGTTTTTT.

This clonotype was detected only a few times. This chain joins TRBV19 and TRBJ1-1; 10 bases map to TRBD1. Germline CDR1 LNHDA, CDR2 SQIVND (reference sequence). This CDR3 is built from 15 residues. V lost 1 base, J lost 8 bases, and 7 bases stayed unmatched. Here the CDR3 reads CASSIVGQGVLEAFF. The CDR3 DNA follows: TGTGCCAGTAGTATAGTAGGACAGGGGGTCCTCGAAGCTTTCTTT.

This clonotype was counted ten times or more. The chain couples TRBV29-1 to TRBJ2-6, with 9 bases fitting TRBD1. This CDR3 region has 16 residues. Germline CDR1 and CDR2: SQVTM and ANQGSEA. The trim removed 6 bases at V and 0 bases at J, leaving 6 bases unmatched. The CDR3 bases are TGCAGCGTGGGGGGGACAGGGACCTCTGGGGCCAACGTCCTGACTTTC. This codes for CSVGGTGTSGANVLTF.

The V and J genes are TRBV25-1 and TRBJ1-1; the D is unclear. Looked up from germline, CDR1 is MGHDK and CDR2 is SYGVNS. V was shortened by 4 bases and J by 1 base, with 13 bases between the two germline ends. The CDR3 loop spans 15 amino acids. CDR3 sequence: CASSAGGQPNTEAFF. The CDR3 bases are TGTGCCAGCAGTGCTGGAGGGCAACCGAACACTGAAGCTTTCTTT.

This clonotype was detected a few times. V and J are TRBV10-3 and TRBJ1-1, with D perhaps matching TRBD1 (5 bases). CDR3 length: 11 residues. Germline V gives CDR1 ENHRY, CDR2 SYGVKD. The V end lost 10 bases, the J end lost 6 bases, and 12 bases lay between the germline ends. The CDR3 DNA is TGTGCCAGCAGCAGGGTCTCTGAAGCTTTCTTT. The encoded protein is CASSRVSEAFF.

This clonotype was picked up a small number of times. This chain links TRBV19 with TRBJ2-7; 8 nucleotides line up with TRBD2. CDR3 length: 14 amino acids. Germline trimming cut 3 bases from V and 0 bases from J; bases unmatched to any gene: 1. Germline CDR1 reads LNHDA; CDR2 reads SQIVND (reference sequence). The CDR3 region is CASSISGASYEQYF. CDR3 DNA: TGTGCCAGTAGTATTAGCGGGGCCTCCTACGAGCAGTACTTC.